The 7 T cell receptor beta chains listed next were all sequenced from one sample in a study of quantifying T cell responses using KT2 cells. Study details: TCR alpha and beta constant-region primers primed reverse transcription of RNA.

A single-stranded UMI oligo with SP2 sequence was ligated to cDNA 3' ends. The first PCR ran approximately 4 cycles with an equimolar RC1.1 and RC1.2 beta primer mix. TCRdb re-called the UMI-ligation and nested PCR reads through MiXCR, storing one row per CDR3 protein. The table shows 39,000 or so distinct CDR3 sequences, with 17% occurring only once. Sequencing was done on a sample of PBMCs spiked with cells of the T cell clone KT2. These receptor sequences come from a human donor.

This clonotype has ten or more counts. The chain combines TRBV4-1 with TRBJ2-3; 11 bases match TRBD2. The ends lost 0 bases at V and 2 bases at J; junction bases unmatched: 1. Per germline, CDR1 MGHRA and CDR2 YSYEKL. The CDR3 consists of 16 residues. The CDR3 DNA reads TGCGCCAGCAGCCAAGAGACTAGCGGGAACACAGATACGCAGTATTTT. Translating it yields CASSQETSGNTDTQYF.

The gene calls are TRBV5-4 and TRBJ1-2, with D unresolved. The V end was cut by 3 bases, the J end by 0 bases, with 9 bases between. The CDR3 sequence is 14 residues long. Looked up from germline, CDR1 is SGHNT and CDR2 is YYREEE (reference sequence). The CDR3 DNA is TGTGCCAGCAGCTGGACGGTTGCTAACTATGGCTACACCTTC. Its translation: CASSWTVANYGYTF.

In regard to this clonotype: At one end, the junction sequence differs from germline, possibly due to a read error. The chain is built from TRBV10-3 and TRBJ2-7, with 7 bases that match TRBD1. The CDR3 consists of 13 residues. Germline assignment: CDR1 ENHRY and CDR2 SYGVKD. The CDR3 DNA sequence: TGTGCCATCAAGGGGGCAGGACACGGGTCCTCGGACTTC. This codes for CAIKGAGHGSSDF.

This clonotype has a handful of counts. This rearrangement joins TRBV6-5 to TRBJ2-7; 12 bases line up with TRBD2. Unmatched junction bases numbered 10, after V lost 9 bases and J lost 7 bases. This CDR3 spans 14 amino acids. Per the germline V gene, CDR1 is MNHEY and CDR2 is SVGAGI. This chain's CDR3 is CAREGLAGNGEQYF. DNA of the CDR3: TGTGCCAGGGAAGGACTAGCGGGAAACGGGGAGCAGTACTTC.

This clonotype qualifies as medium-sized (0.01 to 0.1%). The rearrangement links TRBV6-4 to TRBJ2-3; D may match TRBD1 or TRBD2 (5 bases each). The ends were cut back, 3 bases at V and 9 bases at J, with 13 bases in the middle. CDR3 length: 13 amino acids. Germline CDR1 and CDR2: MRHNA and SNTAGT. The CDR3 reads CASSEDSEGTQYF. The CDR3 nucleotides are TGTGCCAGCAGTGAGGACTCAGAGGGGACGCAGTATTTT.

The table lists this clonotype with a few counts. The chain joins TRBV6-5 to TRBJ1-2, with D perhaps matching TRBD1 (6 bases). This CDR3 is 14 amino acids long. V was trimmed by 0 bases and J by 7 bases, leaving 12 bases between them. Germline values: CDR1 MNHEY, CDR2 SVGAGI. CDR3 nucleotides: TGTGCCAGCAGTTACTCGAGGGGGGGCGGTGGCTACACCTTC. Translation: CASSYSRGGGGYTF.

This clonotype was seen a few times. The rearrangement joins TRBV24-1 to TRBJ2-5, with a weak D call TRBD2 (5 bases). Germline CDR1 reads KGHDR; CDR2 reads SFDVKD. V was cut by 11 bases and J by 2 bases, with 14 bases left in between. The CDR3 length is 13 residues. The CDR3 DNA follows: TGTGCCAGCTCGGGAACAGCTCAAGAGACCCAGTACTTC. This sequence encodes CASSGTAQETQYF.